This TCR beta chain was profiled in a study of blood T cell repertoires in COVID-19. Study-level information: Researchers got acute and convalescent COVID-19 samples from the United States, Italy and Spain. The cDNA or gDNA used as material had been derived from T cells, B-cell-depleted T cells, or PBMCs.

V was pared by 5 bases and J by 5 bases, with 12 bases between. The CDR3 has 13 residues. In the original analysis: By means of reference gene primer amplification, nucleated cell counts were estimated. Sequenced by immunoSEQ multiplex PCR; TCRdb stores in-frame clones only, minus some. Clonal size and the V and J genes are those of that table, whereas D and trimming came from the DNA. The profile shows under 300,000 clones, over 80% of them singletons. The V gene is TRBV12-3 or TRBV12-4, the J gene TRBJ1-2, with D perhaps matching TRBD1 (6 bases). This sequence was found in a human donor in a cohort sampled during active COVID-19. The sequenced material came from peripheral blood. CDR3 loop: CASSQDRPYGYTF. In DNA form, the CDR3 reads TGTGCCAGCAGTCAAGACAGGCCTTATGGCTACACCTTC.